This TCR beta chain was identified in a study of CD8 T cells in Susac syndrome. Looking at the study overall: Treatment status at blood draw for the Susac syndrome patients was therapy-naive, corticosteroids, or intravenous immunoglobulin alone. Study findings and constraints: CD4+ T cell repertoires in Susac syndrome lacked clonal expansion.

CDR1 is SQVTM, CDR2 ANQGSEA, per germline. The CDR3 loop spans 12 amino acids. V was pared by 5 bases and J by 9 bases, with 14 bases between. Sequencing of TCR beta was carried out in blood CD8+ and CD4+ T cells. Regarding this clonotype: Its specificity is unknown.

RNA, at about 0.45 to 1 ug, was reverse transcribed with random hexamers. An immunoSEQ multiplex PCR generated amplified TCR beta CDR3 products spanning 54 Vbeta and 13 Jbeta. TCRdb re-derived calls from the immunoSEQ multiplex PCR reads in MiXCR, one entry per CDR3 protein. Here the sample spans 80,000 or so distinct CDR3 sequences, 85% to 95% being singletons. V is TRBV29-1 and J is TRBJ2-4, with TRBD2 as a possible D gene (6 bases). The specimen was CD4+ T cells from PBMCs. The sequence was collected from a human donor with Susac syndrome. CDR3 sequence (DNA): TGCAGCGTTCTGACAGAGGGAGGCATTCAGTACTTC. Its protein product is CSVLTEGGIQYF. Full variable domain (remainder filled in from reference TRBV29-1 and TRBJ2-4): SAVISQKPSRDICQRGTSLTIQCQVDSQVTMMFWYRQQPGQSLTLIATANQGSEATYESGFVIDKFPISRPNLTFSTLTVSNMSPEDSSIYLCSVLTEGGIQYFGAGTRLSVL.